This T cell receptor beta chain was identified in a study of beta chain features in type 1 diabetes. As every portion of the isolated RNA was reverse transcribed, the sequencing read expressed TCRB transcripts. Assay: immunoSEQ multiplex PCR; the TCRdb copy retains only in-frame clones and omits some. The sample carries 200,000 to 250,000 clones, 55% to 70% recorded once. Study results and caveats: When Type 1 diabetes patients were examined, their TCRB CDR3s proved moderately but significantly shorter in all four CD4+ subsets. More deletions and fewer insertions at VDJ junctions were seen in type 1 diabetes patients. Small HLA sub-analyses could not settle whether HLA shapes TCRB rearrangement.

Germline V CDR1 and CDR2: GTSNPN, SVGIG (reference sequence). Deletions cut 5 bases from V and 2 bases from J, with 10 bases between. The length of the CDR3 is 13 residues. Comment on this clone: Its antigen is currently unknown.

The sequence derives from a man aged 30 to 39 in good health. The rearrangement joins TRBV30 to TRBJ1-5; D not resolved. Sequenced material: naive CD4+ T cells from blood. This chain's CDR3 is CAWDPDGNQPQHF. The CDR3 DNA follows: TGTGCCTGGGACCCGGACGGCAATCAGCCCCAGCATTTT.